This TCR beta chain was sequenced for a study of tumor-infiltrating lymphocytes in primary liver carcinoma. There are 14 residues in the CDR3. Per germline, CDR1 SGHAT and CDR2 FQNNGV. Researchers generated TCR beta cDNA from approximately 0.55 ug of total RNA, relying on a constant-region primer. TCR beta libraries came from three nested multiplex PCR rounds using slightly modified ARM-PCR. TRBV1-TRBV30 forward and Cbeta reverse primers drove the first two roughly 10-cycle rounds. TCRdb itself ran the multiplex PCR reads through MiXCR, one entry per CDR3 protein. The data show about 200,000 distinct CDR3 sequences, with 70% to 90% seen just once and around a sixth held by the top ten. With regard to this clonotype: A junction end diverges from the germline sequence, so it may reflect a read error.

Scientists recovered RNA and DNA together from roughly 20-30 mg of unsorted bulk tissue. The sample comprised tumor tissue from primary liver carcinoma. The receptor comes from a man aged 40-55 years with primary liver carcinoma and hepatitis B virus infection. The chain recombines TRBV11-2 with TRBJ2-7, with TRBD1 as a possible D gene (5 bases). The CDR3: CASSSKGNSYDQYF. The DNA for the CDR3 is TGTGCCAGCAGCTCTAAGGGGAACTCCTACGACCAGTACTTC.